Sequencing of this TCR beta chain was carried out in a study of shared clonotypes between healthy human individuals. Study results and caveats: Blood was the only sampled material, and tissue repertoires likely differ. Enrolling few donors narrowed the genetic and exposure-history diversity that was represented. The study found lower generation probabilities in non-shared clonotypes than in those shared by all four donors.

Deep level was the assay's run setting. Only in-frame clones appear in the TCRdb table, and some are missing; sequencing was by immunoSEQ multiplex PCR. The table shows roughly 600,000 clones, with roughly 98% occurring only once. This CDR3 is 17 amino acids long. Losses at the gene ends were 6 bases for V and 0 bases for J; bases not matched to a gene: 11. Germline-derived CDR1 and CDR2 are MNHEY and SMNVEV (reference sequence). On this clone: Its antigen is unidentified.

Naive CD8 cells comprised CD45RO-negative, CCR7-positively selected cells, excluding terminally differentiated effector memory CD45RA+ cells. The source material was naive CD8+ T cells sorted from blood. The TCR comes from a man younger than 40 in good health. The genes are TRBV27 and TRBJ2-3, with 8 bases matching TRBD2. In DNA, the CDR3 is TGTGCCAGCAGCTCCCCCTTAGCGGGGACTAGCACAGATACGCAGTATTTT. Its protein is CASSSPLAGTSTDTQYF.